These 4 T cell receptor beta chains were all obtained from the same sample, sequenced in a study of early T cells in non-severe SARS-CoV-2 infection. TCRdb recomputed calls from the 5' RACE reads with MiXCR, one row per CDR3 protein. The sample carries about 60,000 distinct CDR3 sequences, 9.5% to 15% recorded once. The sequenced sample consisted of whole blood. The receptors shown here come from an adult who was a healthcare worker with PCR-confirmed SARS-CoV-2 infection or an uninfected control (not recorded which).

This chain connects TRBV6-2 or TRBV6-3 to TRBJ2-7; TRBD2 agrees at 8 bases. There are 16 residues in the CDR3. V lost 5 bases, J lost 2 bases, and 11 bases stayed unmatched. Germline lookup yields CDR1 MNHEY and CDR2 SVGEGT. The CDR3 bases are TGTGCCAGCAGTGATCCGGGGGGGGCGCACCCCTACGAGCAGTACTTC. It encodes CASSDPGGAHPYEQYF.

This clonotype occurred a few times. The rearrangement joins TRBV5-4 to TRBJ2-7; the match to TRBD2 covers 9 bases. Looked up from germline, CDR1 is SGHNT and CDR2 is YYREEE (reference sequence). The CDR3 runs to 15 residues. Trimming took 3 bases from V and 5 from J; bases not matched to a gene: 9. CDR3 protein: CASSYYSGSINEQYF. The CDR3 DNA follows: TGTGCCAGCAGCTACTATAGCGGGAGTATCAACGAGCAGTACTTC.

At least ten counts were recorded for this clonotype. This rearrangement joins TRBV5-5 to TRBJ1-3; no definite D call. The germline gives CDR1 SGHKS, CDR2 YYEKEE (reference sequence). V was pared by 0 bases and J by 8 bases, with 6 bases between. This CDR3 region has 12 residues. As DNA, the CDR3 is TGTGCCAGCAGCTTGGAGGTTGACACCATATATTTT. It is translated as CASSLEVDTIYF.

This clonotype has a count of ten or more. This chain's CDR3 is CSVGRQGPTDTQYF. CDR3 nucleotides: TGCAGCGTTGGGAGACAGGGTCCCACAGATACGCAGTATTTT. The chain recombines TRBV29-1 with TRBJ2-3; TRBD1 agrees at 7 bases. The V and J ends lost 4 bases and 2 bases, in that order; junction bases with no gene match: 6. The CDR3 totals 14 residues. Germline CDR1 SQVTM, CDR2 ANQGSEA.